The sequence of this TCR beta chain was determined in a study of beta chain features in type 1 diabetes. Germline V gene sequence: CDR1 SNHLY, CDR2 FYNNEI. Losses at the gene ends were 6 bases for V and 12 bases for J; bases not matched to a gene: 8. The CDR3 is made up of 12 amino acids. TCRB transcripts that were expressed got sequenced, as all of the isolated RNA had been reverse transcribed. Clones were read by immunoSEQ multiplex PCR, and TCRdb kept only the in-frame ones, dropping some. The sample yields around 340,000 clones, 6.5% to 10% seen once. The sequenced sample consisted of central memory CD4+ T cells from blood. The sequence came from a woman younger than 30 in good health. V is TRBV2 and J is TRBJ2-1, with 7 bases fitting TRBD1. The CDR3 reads CASRGQIRRQFF. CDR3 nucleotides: TGTGCCAGCAGGGGACAGATTCGGAGGCAGTTCTTC.